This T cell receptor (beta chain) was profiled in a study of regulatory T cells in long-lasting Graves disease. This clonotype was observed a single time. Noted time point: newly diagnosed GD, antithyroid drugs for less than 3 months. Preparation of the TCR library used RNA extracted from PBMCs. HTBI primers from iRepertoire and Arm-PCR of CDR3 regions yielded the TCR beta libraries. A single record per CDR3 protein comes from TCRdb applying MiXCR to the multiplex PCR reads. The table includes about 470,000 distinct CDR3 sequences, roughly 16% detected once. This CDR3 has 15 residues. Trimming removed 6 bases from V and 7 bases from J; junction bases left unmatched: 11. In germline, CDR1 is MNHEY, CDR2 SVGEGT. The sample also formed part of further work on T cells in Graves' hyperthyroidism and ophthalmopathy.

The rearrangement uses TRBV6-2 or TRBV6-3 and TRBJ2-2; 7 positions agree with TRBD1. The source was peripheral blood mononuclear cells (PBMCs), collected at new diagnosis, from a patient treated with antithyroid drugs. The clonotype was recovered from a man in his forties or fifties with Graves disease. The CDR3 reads CASRPGQLLIGELFF. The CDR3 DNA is TGTGCCAGCAGGCCGGGACAGTTGTTGATCGGGGAGCTGTTTTTT.